What follows is one T cell receptor beta chain and its context. Its antigen is as yet unknown. This CDR3 is built from 16 residues. After removal of 5 bases from V and 3 bases from J, the junction contained 10 bases not matched to a gene. Germline V gives CDR1 MDHEN, CDR2 SYDVKM. TCRdb's table, derived via immunoSEQ multiplex PCR, lists solely in-frame clones and lacks some. The top ten hold 1.5% to 2% of the sample, which has about 120,000 clones, around 88% seen once. The donors were in the approximately 120-subject validation cohort; that cohort was separate from the roughly 680-subject first cohort. This sample was included in a study of cytomegalovirus exposure and HLA in healthy donors. Points from the study as a whole: TCR clusters originating in the first cohort tended to co-occur in the approximately 130 validation repertoires, according to a later analysis. Accounts indicate the classifier identified cytomegalovirus status with strong specificity and sensitivity. Researchers catalogued over 150 TCR beta chains as cytomegalovirus-associated.

The receptor was derived from a man in his late teens or twenties in good health and CMV-seronegative. V gene TRBV28 combines with J gene TRBJ2-3, with 8 positions matching TRBD1. The source material was PBMCs. The CDR3 loop reads CASSQGAGLRTDTQYF. DNA of the CDR3: TGTGCCAGCAGTCAGGGGGCGGGCCTTAGGACAGATACGCAGTATTTT.